These 20 T cell receptor beta chains were all obtained from the same sample, sequenced in a study of cytomegalovirus exposure and HLA in healthy donors. The PCR ran on 60 Vbeta and 13 Jbeta primers. TCRdb keeps only in-frame clones here, not all; method: immunoSEQ multiplex PCR. The sample has about 280,000 clones, 85% to 90% seen once. The specimen was PBMCs. These receptors were taken from a young woman in good health and CMV-seronegative.

The V gene is TRBV27, the J gene TRBJ2-1; D gene ambiguous. Looked up from germline, CDR1 is MNHEY and CDR2 is SMNVEV (reference sequence). Trimming cost V 5 bases and J 5 bases, with 16 bases left between them. The CDR3 spans 15 residues. The CDR3 DNA follows: TGTGCCAGCAGTCTCCTCGGCGGAAAAAACAATGAGCAGTTCTTC. It specifies CASSLLGGKNNEQFF.

V gene TRBV5-4 combines with J gene TRBJ1-3, with a tentative D call TRBD1 (5 bases). This CDR3 has 13 amino acids. V lost 1 base to trimming and J lost 8 bases, with 10 bases between them. CDR1 and CDR2 (germline): SGHNT, YYREEE (reference sequence). CDR3 sequence: CASSLMGGDTIYF. DNA for the CDR3: TGTGCCAGCAGCTTGATGGGGGGGGACACCATATATTTT.

The chain is built from TRBV10-1 and TRBJ1-1; no clear D gene. Trimming took off 1 base at V and 1 base at J, with 4 bases between the two ends. The germline CDR1 and CDR2 sequences are WNHNN and SYGVQD (reference sequence). The CDR3 contains 13 residues. The chain's CDR3 is CASSEYRNTEAFF. CDR3 coding DNA: TGCGCCAGCAGTGAGTACAGGAACACTGAAGCTTTCTTT.

This clone was detected only once. CDR3 nucleotides: TGTGCCTGGAGTATGACAGGGAATGGCTACACCTTC. Translating it yields CAWSMTGNGYTF. The V and J genes are TRBV30 and TRBJ1-2; the match to TRBD1 covers 7 bases. Germline-derived CDR1 and CDR2 are GTSNPN and SVGIG (reference sequence). The CDR3 has 12 residues. The trim removed 2 bases at V and 6 bases at J, leaving 3 bases unmatched. Full variable domain (missing parts from reference TRBV30 and TRBJ1-2): SQTIHQWPATLVQPVGSPLSLECTVEGTSNPNLYWYRQAAGRGLQLLFYSVGIGQISSEVPQNLSASRPQDRQFILSSKKLLLSDSGFYLCAWSMTGNGYTFGSGTRLTVV.

This chain joins TRBV5-1 and TRBJ2-2, with D perhaps TRBD1 (6 bases). The ends were cut back, 4 bases at V and 8 bases at J, with 15 bases in the middle. CDR3 length: 14 amino acids. Germline loops: CDR1 SGHRS, CDR2 YFSETQ. CDR3 nucleotide sequence: TGCGCCAGCAGCACCGGACAGTTCACGGGGGAGCTGTTTTTT. Amino acid sequence: CASSTGQFTGELFF.

This rearrangement joins TRBV25-1 to TRBJ1-4, with TRBD1 identical over 8 bases. Germline V gene lookup returns CDR1 MGHDK and CDR2 SYGVNS. The CDR3 is 16 amino acids. Trimming cost V 1 base and J 6 bases; bases outside gene matches: 7. Written as DNA, the CDR3 is TGTGCCAGCAGTGAATTTGGGGGACAGGAGGATGAAAAACTGTTTTTT. It translates to CASSEFGGQEDEKLFF.

V and J are TRBV13 and TRBJ2-5, with unresolved D. Germline V gene sequence: CDR1 PRHDT, CDR2 FYEKMQ (reference sequence). CDR3 length equals 13 residues. The V end lost 4 bases, the J end lost 5 bases, and 11 bases lay between the germline ends. Here the CDR3 reads CASSSMVRETQYF. In DNA, the CDR3 is TGTGCCAGCAGCTCGATGGTCCGGGAGACCCAGTACTTC.

The chain joins TRBV25-1 to TRBJ1-1; 8 bases line up with TRBD1. The CDR3 runs to 15 residues. Germline V gene data show CDR1 as MGHDK and CDR2 as SYGVNS. The V and J ends lost 4 bases and 0 bases, in that order; junction bases with no gene match: 4. CDR3 nucleotide sequence: TGTGCCAGCAGTGTACGACAGGGGTTGAACACTGAAGCTTTCTTT. Translated, it gives CASSVRQGLNTEAFF.

Note on this clone: Different DNA sequences within this sample yield the same CDR3. V and J are TRBV27 and TRBJ2-7; perhaps TRBD2 as D (6 bases). Germline lookup yields CDR1 MNHEY and CDR2 SMNVEV (reference sequence). The CDR3 contains 13 residues. V was clipped by 0 bases and J by 4 bases, with 7 bases between them. The CDR3 region has the DNA TGTGCCAGCAGTTTATCGGGGGGATACGAGCAGTACTTC. As protein: CASSLSGGYEQYF.

This sequence joins TRBV5-4 and TRBJ2-5; no firm D call. Trimming pared 0 bases from V and 0 bases from J, leaving 3 bases between. CDR1 is SGHNT, CDR2 YYREEE, per germline (reference sequence). The CDR3 is 13 residues long. CDR3: CASSLAYQETQYF. Written as DNA, the CDR3 is TGTGCCAGCAGCTTGGCCTACCAAGAGACCCAGTACTTC.

The V gene is TRBV11-2, the J gene TRBJ1-2; 7 positions agree with TRBD1. CDR1 and CDR2 (germline): SGHAT, FQNNGV. Trimming at V came to 5 bases and at J to 4 bases, leaving 4 bases not matched to a gene. CDR3 length: 13 residues. Here the CDR3 reads CASSRQGFYGYTF. The DNA for the CDR3 is TGTGCCAGCAGCAGACAGGGTTTCTATGGCTACACCTTC.

CDR3 sequence: CASSSQGVSQPQHF. The CDR3 DNA follows: TGTGCCAGCAGTTCTCAGGGGGTCAGCCAGCCCCAGCATTTT. The chain joins TRBV6-1 to TRBJ1-5; 7 bases are shared with TRBD1. The CDR3 has 14 amino acids. Germline CDR1 reads MNHNS; CDR2 reads SASEGT. V gave up 5 bases and J gave up 7 bases; unmatched junction bases: 8.

The rearrangement uses TRBV27 and TRBJ1-5; 7 nucleotides line up with TRBD1. The germline CDR1 and CDR2 sequences are MNHEY and SMNVEV (reference sequence). Trimming took 8 bases from V and 5 from J; bases not matched to a gene: 9. The CDR3 has 14 amino acids. The DNA for the CDR3 is TGTGCCAGCGGAGGGGGCGGGGTCCATCAGCCCCAGCATTTT. Its protein product is CASGGGGVHQPQHF.

The gene calls are TRBV30 and TRBJ2-2; D remains ambiguous. In germline, CDR1 is GTSNPN, CDR2 SVGIG (reference sequence). The CDR3 has 14 amino acids. V gave up 4 bases and J gave up 7 bases, with 16 bases separating them. CDR3 loop: CAWTRLKMGGELFF. Written as DNA, the CDR3 is TGTGCCTGGACTCGACTGAAGATGGGCGGGGAGCTGTTTTTT.

The rearrangement links TRBV9 to TRBJ1-2, with D unclear. The CDR3 length is 14 residues. The germline CDR1 and CDR2 sequences are SGDLS and YYNGEE. V was shortened by 6 bases and J by 3 bases, with 15 bases between the two germline ends. This CDR3 is CASTQNAGDYGYTF. CDR3 DNA: TGTGCCAGCACCCAGAATGCGGGTGACTATGGCTACACCTTC.

V and J are TRBV9 and TRBJ2-1; 8 bases fit TRBD2. CDR3 length equals 17 residues. Per germline, CDR1 SGDLS and CDR2 YYNGEE. V trimming: 2 bases; J trimming: 4 bases; junction bases outside the gene matches: 11. CDR3 bases: TGTGCCAGCAGCGTGTATAGCGGGGCGGGCAATTACAATGAGCAGTTCTTC. Protein: CASSVYSGAGNYNEQFF.

This chain uses TRBV19 with TRBJ2-2; 7 bases match TRBD1. The length of the CDR3 is 12 residues. CDR1 and CDR2 from the germline V gene are LNHDA and SQIVND (reference sequence). After removal of 10 bases from V and 6 bases from J, the junction contained 5 bases not matched to a gene. CDR3 DNA: TGTGCCACGATAACAGGGGCCGGGGAGCTGTTTTTT. The encoded protein is CATITGAGELFF.

The chain is built from TRBV13 and TRBJ2-7; TRBD1 agrees at 7 bases. Losses at the gene ends were 5 bases for V and 4 bases for J; bases not matched to a gene: 8. This CDR3 is built from 14 residues. Germline V gene lookup returns CDR1 PRHDT and CDR2 FYEKMQ (reference sequence). CDR3 sequence reads: CASSARQGNYEQYF. CDR3 sequence (DNA): TGTGCCAGCAGCGCCCGACAGGGAAATTACGAGCAGTACTTC.

The chain combines TRBV18 with TRBJ2-7; 9 bases align to TRBD1. The V gene end was trimmed by 1 base and the J gene end by 2 bases; junction bases not matched to a gene: 6. CDR3 size: 16 residues. The V gene's germline CDR1 is KGHSH and CDR2 LQKENI. The CDR3 region has the DNA TGTGCCAGCTCACCACTAGACAGGGGGGACACCTACGAGCAGTACTTC. It yields the protein CASSPLDRGDTYEQYF.

This clone was seen a single time. In DNA form, the CDR3 reads TGCGCCAGCAGCCCTCCCTTGAGTGGTGTTACCGGGGAGCTGTTTTTT. It yields the protein CASSPPLSGVTGELFF. The chain is built from TRBV4-1 and TRBJ2-2; D remains ambiguous. Germline CDR1 reads MGHRA; CDR2 reads YSYEKL. The CDR3 spans 16 residues. Deletions cut 4 bases from V and 5 bases from J, with 17 bases between.